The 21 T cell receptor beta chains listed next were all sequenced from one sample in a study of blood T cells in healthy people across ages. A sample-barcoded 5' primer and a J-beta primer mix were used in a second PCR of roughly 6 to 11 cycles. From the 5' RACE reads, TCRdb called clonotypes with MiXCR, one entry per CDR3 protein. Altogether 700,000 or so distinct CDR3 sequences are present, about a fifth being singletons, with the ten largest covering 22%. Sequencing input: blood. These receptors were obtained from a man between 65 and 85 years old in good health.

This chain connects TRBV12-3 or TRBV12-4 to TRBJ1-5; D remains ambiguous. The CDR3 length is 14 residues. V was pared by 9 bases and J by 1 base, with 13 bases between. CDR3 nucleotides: TGTGCCAGTGCCTGGGCGGAGAGCAATCAGCCCCAGCATTTT. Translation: CASAWAESNQPQHF.

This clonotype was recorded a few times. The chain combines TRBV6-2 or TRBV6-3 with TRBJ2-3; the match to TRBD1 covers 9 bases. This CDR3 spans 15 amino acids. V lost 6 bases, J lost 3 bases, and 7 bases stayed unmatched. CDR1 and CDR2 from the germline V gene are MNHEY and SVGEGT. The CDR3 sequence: CASSKRTGETDTQYF. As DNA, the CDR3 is TGTGCCAGCAGCAAGAGGACAGGGGAAACAGATACGCAGTATTTT.

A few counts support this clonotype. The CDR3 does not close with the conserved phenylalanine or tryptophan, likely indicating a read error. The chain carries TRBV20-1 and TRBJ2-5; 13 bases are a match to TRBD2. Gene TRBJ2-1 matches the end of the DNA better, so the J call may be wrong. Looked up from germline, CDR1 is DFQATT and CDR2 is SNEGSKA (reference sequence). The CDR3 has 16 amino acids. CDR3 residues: CSARKLAGGNYNEQFL. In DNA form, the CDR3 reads TGCAGTGCACGTAAACTAGCGGGGGGGAACTACAATGAGCAGTTCCTC.

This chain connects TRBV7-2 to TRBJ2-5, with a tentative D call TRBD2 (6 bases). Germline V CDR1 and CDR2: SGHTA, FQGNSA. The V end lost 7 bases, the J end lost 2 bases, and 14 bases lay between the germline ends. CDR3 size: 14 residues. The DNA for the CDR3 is TGTGCCAGCACTAGGAGCGGGTTTCAAGAGACCCAGTACTTC. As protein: CASTRSGFQETQYF.

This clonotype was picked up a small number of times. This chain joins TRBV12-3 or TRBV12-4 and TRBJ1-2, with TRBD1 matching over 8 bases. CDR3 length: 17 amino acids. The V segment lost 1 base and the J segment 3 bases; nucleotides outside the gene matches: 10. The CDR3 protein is CASSLGRGRGVDYGYTF. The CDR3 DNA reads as TGTGCCAGCAGTTTAGGCAGGGGGCGCGGAGTCGACTATGGCTACACCTTC.

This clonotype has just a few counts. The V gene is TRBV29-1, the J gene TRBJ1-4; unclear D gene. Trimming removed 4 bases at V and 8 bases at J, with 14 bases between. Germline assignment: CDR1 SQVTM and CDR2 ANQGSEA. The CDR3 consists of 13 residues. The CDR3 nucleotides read TGCAGCGTTGGAAGCCAGCCTGGAGAAAAACTGTTTTTT. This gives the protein CSVGSQPGEKLFF.

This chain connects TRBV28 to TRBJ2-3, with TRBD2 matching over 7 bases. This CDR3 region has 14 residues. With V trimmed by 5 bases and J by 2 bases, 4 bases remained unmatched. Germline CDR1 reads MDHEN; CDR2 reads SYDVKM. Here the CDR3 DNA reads TGTGCCAGCAGTAGCGGGAAGTTCACAGATACGCAGTATTTT. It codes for CASSSGKFTDTQYF.

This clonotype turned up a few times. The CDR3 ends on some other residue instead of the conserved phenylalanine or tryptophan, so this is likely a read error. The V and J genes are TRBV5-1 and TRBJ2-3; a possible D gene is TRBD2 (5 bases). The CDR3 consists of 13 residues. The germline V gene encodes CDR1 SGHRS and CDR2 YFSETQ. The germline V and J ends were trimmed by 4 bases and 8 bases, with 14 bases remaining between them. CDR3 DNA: TGCGCCAGCAGCCCGCACCCGGGGAGTACGCAGTATTCT. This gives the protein CASSPHPGSTQYS.

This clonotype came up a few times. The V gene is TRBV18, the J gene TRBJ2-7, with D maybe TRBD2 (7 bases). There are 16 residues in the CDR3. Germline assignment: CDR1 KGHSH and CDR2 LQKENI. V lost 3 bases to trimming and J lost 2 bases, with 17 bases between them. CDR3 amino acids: CASSPVGGATTYEQYV. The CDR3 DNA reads TGTGCCAGCTCACCTGTTGGGGGGGCAACAACCTACGAGCAGTACGTC.

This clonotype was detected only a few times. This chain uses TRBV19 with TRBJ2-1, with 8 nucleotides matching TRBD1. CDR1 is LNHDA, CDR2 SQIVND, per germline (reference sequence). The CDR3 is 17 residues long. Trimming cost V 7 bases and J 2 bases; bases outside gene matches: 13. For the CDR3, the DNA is TGTGCCAGTACCAAATATCGGACAGGGAACCCCTACAATGAGCAGTTCTTC. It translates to CASTKYRTGNPYNEQFF.

The CDR3 DNA is TGTGCCATCAGCCTGGGACTAGCAGAGGGAGATACGCAGTATTTT. Translated: CAISLGLAEGDTQYF. The chain couples TRBV10-3 to TRBJ2-3; 9 bases agree with TRBD2. After removal of 6 bases from V and 5 bases from J, the junction contained 9 bases not matched to a gene. Germline assignment: CDR1 ENHRY and CDR2 SYGVKD. The CDR3 runs 15 residues.

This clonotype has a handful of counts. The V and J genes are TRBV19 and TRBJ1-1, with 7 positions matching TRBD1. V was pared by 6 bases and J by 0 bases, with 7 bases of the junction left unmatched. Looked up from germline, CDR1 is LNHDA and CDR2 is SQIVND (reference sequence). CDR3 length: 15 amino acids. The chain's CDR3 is CASRSPGQMNTEAFF. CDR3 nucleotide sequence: TGTGCCAGTAGGTCACCGGGACAGATGAACACTGAAGCTTTCTTT.

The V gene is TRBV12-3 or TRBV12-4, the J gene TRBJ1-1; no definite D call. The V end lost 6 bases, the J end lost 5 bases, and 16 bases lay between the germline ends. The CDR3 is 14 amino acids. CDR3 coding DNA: TGTGCCAGCAGACTCAGGTTTGATGCAACTGAAGCTTTCTTT. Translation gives CASRLRFDATEAFF.

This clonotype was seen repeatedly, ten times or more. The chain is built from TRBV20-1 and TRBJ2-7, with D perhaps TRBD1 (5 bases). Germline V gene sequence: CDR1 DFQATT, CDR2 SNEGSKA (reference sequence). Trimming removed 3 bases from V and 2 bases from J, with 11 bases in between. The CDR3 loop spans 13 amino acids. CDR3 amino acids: CSASQGAPYEQYF. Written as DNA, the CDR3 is TGCAGTGCTAGTCAGGGCGCCCCCTACGAGCAGTACTTC.

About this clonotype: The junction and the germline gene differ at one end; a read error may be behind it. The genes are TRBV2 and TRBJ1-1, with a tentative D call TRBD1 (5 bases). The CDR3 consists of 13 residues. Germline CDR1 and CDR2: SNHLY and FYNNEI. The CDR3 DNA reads TGTGCCAGCATCCGGGGGACGAACCCTGAAGCTTTCTTT. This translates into CASIRGTNPEAFF.

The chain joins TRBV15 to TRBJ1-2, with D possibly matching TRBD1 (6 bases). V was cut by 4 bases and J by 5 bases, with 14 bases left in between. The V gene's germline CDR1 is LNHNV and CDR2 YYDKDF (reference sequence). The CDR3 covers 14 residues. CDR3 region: CATSISRGIYGYTF. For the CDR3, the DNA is TGTGCCACCAGCATATCCAGGGGAATATATGGCTACACCTTC.

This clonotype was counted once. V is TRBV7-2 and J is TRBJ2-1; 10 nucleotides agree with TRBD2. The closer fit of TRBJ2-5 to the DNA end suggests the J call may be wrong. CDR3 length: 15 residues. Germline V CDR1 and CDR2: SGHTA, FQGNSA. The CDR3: CASSSLAGAYGTQYF. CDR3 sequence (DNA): TGTGCCAGCAGCTCGCTAGCGGGGGCCTATGGGACCCAGTACTTC.

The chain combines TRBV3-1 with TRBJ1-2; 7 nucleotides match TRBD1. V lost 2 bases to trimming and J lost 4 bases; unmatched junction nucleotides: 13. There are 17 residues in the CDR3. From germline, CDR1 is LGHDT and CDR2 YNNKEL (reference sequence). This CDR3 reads CASSQNLGGGEGYGYTF. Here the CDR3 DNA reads TGTGCCAGCAGCCAAAACCTTGGAGGGGGCGAAGGCTATGGCTACACCTTC.

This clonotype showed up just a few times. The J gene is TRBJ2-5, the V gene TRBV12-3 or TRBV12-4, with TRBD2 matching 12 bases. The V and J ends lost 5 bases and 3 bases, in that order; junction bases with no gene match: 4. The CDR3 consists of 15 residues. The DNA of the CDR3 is TGTGCCAGCAGTGGGAGGACTAGCGGGGAAGAGACCCAGTACTTC. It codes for CASSGRTSGEETQYF.

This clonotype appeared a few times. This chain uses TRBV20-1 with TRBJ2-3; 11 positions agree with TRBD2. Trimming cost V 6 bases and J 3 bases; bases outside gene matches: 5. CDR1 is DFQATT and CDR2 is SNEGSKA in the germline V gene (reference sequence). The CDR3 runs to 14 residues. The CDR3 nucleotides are TGCAGTGCCCAGACTAGCGGGGATACAGATACGCAGTATTTT. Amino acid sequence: CSAQTSGDTDTQYF.

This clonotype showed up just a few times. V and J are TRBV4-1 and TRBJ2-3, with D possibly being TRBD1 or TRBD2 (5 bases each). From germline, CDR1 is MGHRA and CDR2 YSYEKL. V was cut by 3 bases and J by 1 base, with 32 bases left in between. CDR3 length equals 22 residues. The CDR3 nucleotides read TGCGCCAGCAGCCAGCAAGTTATAGAAACAGGTCCACTGAACGGGGGCACAGATACGCAGTATTTT. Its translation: CASSQQVIETGPLNGGTDTQYF.